The rows below give T cell receptor beta chains drawn from one sample of a study of PD-1 blockade in classical Hodgkin lymphoma. Clones were read by immunoSEQ multiplex PCR, and TCRdb kept only the in-frame ones, dropping some. The sample has several thousand clones; more than 75% are singletons. Sequenced here: peripheral blood mononuclear cells (PBMCs), sampled before the fourth cycle of nivolumab. The receptors were gathered from a human donor with classical Hodgkin lymphoma. Each CDR3 is given with its conserved first and last residue. The D gene is left open where the match is weak. Rows may omit the clone size; those that give it use once, few, many or a size class.

v_call	clone_size	j_call	d_call	cdr3_nt	cdr3_aa
TRBV28	.	TRBJ2-1	.	TGTGCCAGCAGTTTATGGGACTTGTACAATGAGCAGTTCTTC	CASSLWDLYNEQFF
TRBV27	.	TRBJ2-2	.	TGTGCCAGCAGTTTACAATCCACAGTAAACACCGGGGAGCTGTTTTTT	CASSLQSTVNTGELFF
TRBV25-1	.	TRBJ2-7	TRBD2	TGTGCCAGCAGACAACGGACTAGCGGCTCCCACGAGCAGTACTTC	CASRQRTSGSHEQYF
TRBV10-2	.	TRBJ2-1	.	TGCGCCAGCAGTGAGTCTAGTCAGTACAATGAGCAGTTCTTC	CASSESSQYNEQFF
TRBV5-5	.	TRBJ2-7	TRBD2	TGTGCCAGCAGCCCCCCTCCCCGGGAGGACGAGCAGTACTTC	CASSPPPREDEQYF
TRBV28	.	TRBJ2-1	TRBD2	TGTGCCAGCAGAGCCCAGGCTAGCGGGAGGGTACTTGTGTTCTTC	CASRAQASGRVLVFF
TRBV27	.	TRBJ1-1	.	TGTGCCAGCAGTTTAGGTCTGGGGGTAGCGAACACTGAAGCTTTCTTT	CASSLGLGVANTEAFF
TRBV6-1	.	TRBJ1-3	.	TGTGCCAGCAGTGACAGGACAGTACTTTTTGGAAACACCATATATTTT	CASSDRTVLFGNTIYF
TRBV9	.	TRBJ2-3	.	TGTGCCAGCAGTCGTTATGGGGGAAAGACTCCAGATACGCAGTATTTT	CASSRYGGKTPDTQYF
TRBV27	once	TRBJ2-3	.	TGTGCCAGCAGCCATTTAGGGGGTCACAGGGATCCCACAGATACGCAGTATTTT	CASSHLGGHRDPTDTQYF
TRBV5-1	.	TRBJ1-6	.	TGCGCCAGCAGCTTCGGGTCGGACCTTTATGATAATTCACCCCTCCACTTT	CASSFGSDLYDNSPLHF
TRBV5-6	.	TRBJ1-3	.	TGTGCCAGCAGCTTCCCCTATACAGGGACTCTGGATCGAAACACCATATATTTT	CASSFPYTGTLDRNTIYF
TRBV9	.	TRBJ2-5	.	TGTGCCAGCAGTCCCTTCCTGGATATTAAAGAGACCCAGTACTTC	CASSPFLDIKETQYF
TRBV9	large	TRBJ2-1	TRBD2	TGTGCCAGCAGCGTAGGCGGGACTACCACAGATGAGCAGTTCTTC	CASSVGGTTTDEQFF
TRBV7-8	.	TRBJ2-1	.	TGTGCCAGCAGCTTACAGGATTTGGGGTACAATGAGCAGTTCTTC	CASSLQDLGYNEQFF
TRBV6-1	.	TRBJ2-1	.	TGTGCCAGCAGTGAACGGTGGGGCCAGAGTAATGAGCAGTTCTTC	CASSERWGQSNEQFF
TRBV27	.	TRBJ2-4	.	TGTGCCAGCAGTTTAGGGGTTCCTACGGGCAAAAACATTCAGTACTTC	CASSLGVPTGKNIQYF
TRBV4-1	.	TRBJ2-7	.	TGCGCCAGCAGCCATCAGGTCAGCTCCTACGAGCAGTACTTC	CASSHQVSSYEQYF
TRBV15	.	TRBJ2-3	.	TGTGCCACCAGCAGAGGCCCGGGAGCTAGCACAGATACGCAGTATTTT	CATSRGPGASTDTQYF